This entry is about one T cell receptor beta chain. Its antigen is currently not known. No much larger clone exists at a distance of one base, and base qualities are not known. The data derive from a study of blood T cell repertoires in COVID-19 (dated by TCRdb to about 2020). In terms of the full investigation: Samples covering the acute and convalescent phases of COVID-19 were provided by collaborators in the United States, Italy and Spain. The prospective study material was composed of cDNA or gDNA derived from T cells, B-cell-depleted T cells, or PBMCs. Subjects who had been exposed to COVID-19, were actively infected with it, or had recovered from it provided the deeply sampled blood TCRbeta repertoires that made up the dataset. The repertoires were released in a freely available public database intended as a resource for research on the immune response to SARS-CoV-2. The samples were drawn from the first 160 participants of the ongoing ImmuneRACE study and from over 950 subjects provided by 6 global collaborators. The sample metadata nearly always contained a de-identified subject ID, COVID-19 status, age in years and sex. Where available, HLA class I and class II types were taken from metadata supplied by the sample provider and were not determined by assay-based typing. Study-wide conclusions, independent of this receptor: The quantity of clinical and demographic metadata differed by source and by participant and was supplied without curation.

Enrolling through a virtual design, the prospective study's participants ranged in age from roughly 18 to 100 years and lived across 24 United States geographic areas. In the prospective study, participants were assigned to cohorts based on the clinical history participants reported in a screening survey and a study questionnaire. For ImmuneRACE Cohort 3, a participant was defined as recovered based on two consecutive negative NP/OP PCR tests, clearance by a healthcare professional, or resolution of symptoms. In the prospective study, mobile phlebotomists collected whole blood, serum and a nasopharyngeal or oropharyngeal swab from each participant. Additional blood draws and questionnaires over a 2-month period could optionally be provided by prospective study participants. Prospective study blood samples were shipped either frozen or at room temperature before DNA extraction. From cysteine to phenylalanine, the CDR3 is 14 amino acids long. The read is trimmed to its CDR3 DNA, 42 bases read in frame from base 1. In the germline V gene, CDR1 corresponds to SGHRS and CDR2 to YFSETQ. The germline ends are 13 bases apart after V is trimmed by 0 bases and J by 9 bases.

TCRbeta CDR3 regions were amplified from genomic DNA using the immunoSEQ Assay, a bias-controlled multiplex PCR. As for the authors' bioinformatics: The number of nucleated cells in each sample was estimated from the amplification of reference gene primers within the assay. To quantify the absolute abundance of each unique TCRbeta CDR3 rearrangement, sequence reads were collapsed and filtered. Productive Simpson clonality was computed per sample as the square root of Simpson's diversity index over productive rearrangements. This immuneACCESS table, as held by TCRdb, lists in-frame sequences with V and J called but not all clones. Of the missing ones, under half trace to an unresolved V gene in checked studies; the others have no known cause. V and J calls and clone size come straight from that table; D and trimming were deduced from the DNA. This sample holds 320,000 or so clones; roughly 87% were observed only once. Of the sample, roughly 0.94% falls within the top ten clones.

Here the chain combines TRBV5-1 and TRBJ2-4; TRBD1 might be the D gene, on 6 matching bases. The receptor comes from a woman in her twenties or thirties who had recovered from COVID-19. Sequencing input: PBMCs or T cells enriched from blood (not recorded which). The DNA sequence reads TGCGCCAGCAGCTTGGAGGCAGGGGCCGGCATTCAGTACTTC. It specifies CASSLEAGAGIQYF.